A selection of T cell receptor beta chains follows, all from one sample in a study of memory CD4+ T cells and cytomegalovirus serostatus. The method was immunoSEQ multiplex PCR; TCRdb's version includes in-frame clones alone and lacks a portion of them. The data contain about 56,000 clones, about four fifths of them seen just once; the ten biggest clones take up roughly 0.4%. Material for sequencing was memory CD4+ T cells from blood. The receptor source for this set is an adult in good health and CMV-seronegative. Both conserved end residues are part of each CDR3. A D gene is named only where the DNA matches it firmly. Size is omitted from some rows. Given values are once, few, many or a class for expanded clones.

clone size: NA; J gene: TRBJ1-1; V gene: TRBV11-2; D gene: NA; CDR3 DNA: TGTGCCAGCAGCTTAGCTGTCACTGAAGCTTTCTTT; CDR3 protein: CASSLAVTEAFF
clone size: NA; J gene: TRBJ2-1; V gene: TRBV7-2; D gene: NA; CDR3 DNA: TGTGCCAGCAGCCCCGCGGGCGGTTACAATGAGCAGTTCTTC; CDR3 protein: CASSPAGGYNEQFF
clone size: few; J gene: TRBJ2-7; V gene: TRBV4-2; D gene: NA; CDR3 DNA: TGTGCCAGCAGCCCACTCCTAAAAAGGGGGTCCTACGAGCAGTACTTC; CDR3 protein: CASSPLLKRGSYEQYF
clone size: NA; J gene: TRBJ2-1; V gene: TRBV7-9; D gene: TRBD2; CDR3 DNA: TGTGCCAGCAGCCAATTCCGACTAGCGGGGCAGGTTATAGGTGGTGAGCAGTTCTTC; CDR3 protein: CASSQFRLAGQVIGGEQFF
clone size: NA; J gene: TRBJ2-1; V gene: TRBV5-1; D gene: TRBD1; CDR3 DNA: TGCGCCAGCGCGGGGCAGGGGGCCAATGAGCAGTTCTTC; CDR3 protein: CASAGQGANEQFF
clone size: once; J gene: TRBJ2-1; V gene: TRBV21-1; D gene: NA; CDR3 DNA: TGTGCCAGCAGCTTGGGGCCCCGTATACAGGGGGCGAGTCTCTATGAGCAGTTCTTC; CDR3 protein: CASSLGPRIQGASLYEQFF
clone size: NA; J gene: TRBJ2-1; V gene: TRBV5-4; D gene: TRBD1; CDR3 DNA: TGTGCCAGCAGCTCGTGGGAGAGGACAGGGCACAACAATGAGCAGTTCTTC; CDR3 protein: CASSSWERTGHNNEQFF
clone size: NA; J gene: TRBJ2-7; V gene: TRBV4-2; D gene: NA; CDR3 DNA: TGTGCCAGCAGCCAAGATAGAAACGAGCAGTACTTC; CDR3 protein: CASSQDRNEQYF
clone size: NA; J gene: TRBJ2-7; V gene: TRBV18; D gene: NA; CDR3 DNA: TGTGCCAGCTCACCTCCAGGGGAAAACTACGAGCAGTACTTC; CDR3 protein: CASSPPGENYEQYF
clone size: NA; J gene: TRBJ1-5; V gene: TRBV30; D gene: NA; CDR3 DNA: TGTGCCTGGAGTGGGGGCAATCAGCCCCAGCATTTT; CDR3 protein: CAWSGGNQPQHF
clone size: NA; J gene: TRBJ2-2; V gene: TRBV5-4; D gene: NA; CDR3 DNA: TGTGCCAGCAGCTTGCCGGGGGTCACCGGGGAGCTGTTTTTT; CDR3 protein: CASSLPGVTGELFF
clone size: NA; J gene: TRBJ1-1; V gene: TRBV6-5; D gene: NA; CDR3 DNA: TGTGCCAGTAAGACGGACGTGAGGGGCACTGAAGCTTTCTTT; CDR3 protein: CASKTDVRGTEAFF
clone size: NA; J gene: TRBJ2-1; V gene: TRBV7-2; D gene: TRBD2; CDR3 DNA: TGTGCCAGCAGCCCCGGGAGGGGGATACCCAATGAGCAGTTCTTC; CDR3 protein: CASSPGRGIPNEQFF
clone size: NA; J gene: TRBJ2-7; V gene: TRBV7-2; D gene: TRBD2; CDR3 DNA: TGTGCCAGCAGCTTAGGGATTGGCGGGGGGGCAAGAAACGAGCAGTACTTC; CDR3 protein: CASSLGIGGGARNEQYF
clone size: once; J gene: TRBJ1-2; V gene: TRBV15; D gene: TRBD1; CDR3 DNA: TGTGCCACCAGCAGGGGACAGGGAAGGGGTTACACCTTC; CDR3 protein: CATSRGQGRGYTF
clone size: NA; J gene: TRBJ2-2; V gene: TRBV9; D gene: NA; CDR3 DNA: TGTGCCAGCAGCACACAGGGCGGGGAGCTGTTTTTT; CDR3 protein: CASSTQGGELFF
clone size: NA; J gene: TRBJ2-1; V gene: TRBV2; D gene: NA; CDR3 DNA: TGTGCCAGCAGTCGAACAGTGTGGCAGTTCTTC; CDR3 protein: CASSRTVWQFF
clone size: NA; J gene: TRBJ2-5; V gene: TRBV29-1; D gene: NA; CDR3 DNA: TGCAGCTCCAGGCGCGCAGGGGAGACCCAGTACTTC; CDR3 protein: CSSRRAGETQYF
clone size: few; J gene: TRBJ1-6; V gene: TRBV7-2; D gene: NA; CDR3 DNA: TGTGCCAGCAGCTTAAGGGACGGAAGGTTGAGCTCCTATAATTCACCCCTCCACTTT; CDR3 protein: CASSLRDGRLSSYNSPLHF
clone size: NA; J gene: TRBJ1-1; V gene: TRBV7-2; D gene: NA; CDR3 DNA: TGTGCCAGCAGCGCCCTGGTGGGGCTCTTAGGTGGCACTGAAGCTTTCTTT; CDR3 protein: CASSALVGLLGGTEAFF
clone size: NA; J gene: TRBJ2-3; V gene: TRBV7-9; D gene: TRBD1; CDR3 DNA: TGTGCCAGCAGCTTATGGACAGGGGTTCCAGATACGCAGTATTTT; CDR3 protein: CASSLWTGVPDTQYF
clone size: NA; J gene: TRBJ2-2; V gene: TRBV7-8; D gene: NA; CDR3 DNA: TGTGCCAGCAGCTTAGGAATCGGGGAGCTGTTTTTT; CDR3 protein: CASSLGIGELFF
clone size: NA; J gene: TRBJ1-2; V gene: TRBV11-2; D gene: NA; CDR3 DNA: TGTGCCAGCAGCTTAGCTCCGGGGGCAGGTTCTGGCTACACCTTC; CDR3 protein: CASSLAPGAGSGYTF
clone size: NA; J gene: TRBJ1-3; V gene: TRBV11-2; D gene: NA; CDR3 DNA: TGTGCCAGCAGCTTTGGACAGACCCTCTCTGGAAACACCATATATTTT; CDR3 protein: CASSFGQTLSGNTIYF
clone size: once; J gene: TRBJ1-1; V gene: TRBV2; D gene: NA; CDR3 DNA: TGTGCCAGCAGTGCCGGACTGATGAACACTGAAGCTTTCTTT; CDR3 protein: CASSAGLMNTEAFF
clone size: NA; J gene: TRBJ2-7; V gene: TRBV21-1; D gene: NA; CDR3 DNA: TGTGCCAGCAGCCTTGGGGCGTACTTC; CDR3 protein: CASSLGAYF
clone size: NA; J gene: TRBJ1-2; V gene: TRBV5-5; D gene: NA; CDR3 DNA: TGTGCCAGCAGCTTGGCGACCCTATATGGCTACACCTTC; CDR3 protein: CASSLATLYGYTF
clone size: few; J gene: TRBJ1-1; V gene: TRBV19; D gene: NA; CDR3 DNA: TGTGCCAGTAGTATTTATTCGGTACACACTGAAGCTTTCTTT; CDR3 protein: CASSIYSVHTEAFF
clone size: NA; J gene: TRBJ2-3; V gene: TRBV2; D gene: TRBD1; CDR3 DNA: TGTGCCAGCAGACCACAGGGGGCGCGCACAGATACGCAGTATTTT; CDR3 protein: CASRPQGARTDTQYF
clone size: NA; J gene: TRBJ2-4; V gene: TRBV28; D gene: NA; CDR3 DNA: TGTGCCAGCAGTGGGAGGTTGGTCATTCAGTACTTC; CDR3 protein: CASSGRLVIQYF
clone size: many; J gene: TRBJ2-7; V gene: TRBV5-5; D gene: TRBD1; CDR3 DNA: TGTGCCAGCAGCTTGGCGGGACAGACGACCTACGAGCAGTACTTC; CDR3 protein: CASSLAGQTTYEQYF
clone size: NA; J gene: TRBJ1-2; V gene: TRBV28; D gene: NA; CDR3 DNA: TGTGCCAGCAGTGGGCTCGGAGGGGGTGGCTACACCTTC; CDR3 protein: CASSGLGGGGYTF
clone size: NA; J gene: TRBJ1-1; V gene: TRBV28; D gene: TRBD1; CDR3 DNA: TGTGCCAGCAGCTTACCTTCGACAGGGGGCGCTGAAGCTTTCTTT; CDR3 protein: CASSLPSTGGAEAFF
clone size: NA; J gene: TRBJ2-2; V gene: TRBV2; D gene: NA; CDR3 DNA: TGTGCCAGCAGTGATGAGCGTTCGAACACCGGGGAGCTGTTTTTT; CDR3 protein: CASSDERSNTGELFF
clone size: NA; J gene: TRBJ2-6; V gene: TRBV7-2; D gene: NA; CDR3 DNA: TGTGCCAGCAGCTTAGCGCCGGGCCGCTCTGGGGCCAACGTCCTGACTTTC; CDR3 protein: CASSLAPGRSGANVLTF
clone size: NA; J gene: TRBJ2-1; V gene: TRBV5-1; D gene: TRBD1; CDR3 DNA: TGCGCCAGCAGCTCGGGACAGGGGGATCACAATGAGCAGTTCTTC; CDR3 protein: CASSSGQGDHNEQFF
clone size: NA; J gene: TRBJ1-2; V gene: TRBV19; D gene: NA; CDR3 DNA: TGTGCCAGTAGTACGGTCGGGGGCTTTTATGGCTACACCTTC; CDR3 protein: CASSTVGGFYGYTF
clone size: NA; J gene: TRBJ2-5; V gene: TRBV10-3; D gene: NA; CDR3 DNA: TGTGCCATCAGTGAGTCGAACCTCCAAGAGACCCAGTACTTC; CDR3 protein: CAISESNLQETQYF
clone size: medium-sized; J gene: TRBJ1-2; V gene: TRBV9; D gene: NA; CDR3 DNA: TGTGCCAGTGGGGCGGTAAGCTATGGCTACACCTTC; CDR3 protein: CASGAVSYGYTF
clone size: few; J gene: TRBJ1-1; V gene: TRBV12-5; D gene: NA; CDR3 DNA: TGTGCTAGTGGTTTTAACAGCGGTACTGAAGCTTTCTTT; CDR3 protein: CASGFNSGTEAFF
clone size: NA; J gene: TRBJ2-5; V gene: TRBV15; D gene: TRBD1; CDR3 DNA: TGTGCCACCAGCAGGGACAGGGGTGAGACCCAGTACTTC; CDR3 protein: CATSRDRGETQYF
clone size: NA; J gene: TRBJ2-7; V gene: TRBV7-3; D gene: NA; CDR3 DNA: TGTGCCAGCACCACACGACTGGGGCGAACCTACGAGCAGTACTTC; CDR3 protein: CASTTRLGRTYEQYF
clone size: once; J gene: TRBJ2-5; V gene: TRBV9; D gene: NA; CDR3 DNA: TGTGCCAGCAGCCTCCAACCACAGGAGGGGGAGACCCAGTACTTC; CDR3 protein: CASSLQPQEGETQYF
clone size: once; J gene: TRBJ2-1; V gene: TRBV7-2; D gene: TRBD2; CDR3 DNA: TGTGCCAGCAGCCAGAGTAGGGCTAGCGGGCGGTACAATGAGCAGTTCTTC; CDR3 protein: CASSQSRASGRYNEQFF
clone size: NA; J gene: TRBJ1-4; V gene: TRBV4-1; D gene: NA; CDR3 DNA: TGCGCCAGCAGCCAAGGAGGACAGACCGCAACTAATGAAAAACTGTTTTTT; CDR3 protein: CASSQGGQTATNEKLFF
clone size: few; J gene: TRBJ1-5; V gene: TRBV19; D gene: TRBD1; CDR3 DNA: TGTGCCAGTAGTATGGGACAGGGGCATAGCAATCAGCCCCAGCATTTT; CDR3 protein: CASSMGQGHSNQPQHF
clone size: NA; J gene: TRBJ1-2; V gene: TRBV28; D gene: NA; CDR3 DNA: TGTGCCAGCAAGTTTTCGGGCAGTTTGATACAGAACTATGGCTACACCTTC; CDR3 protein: CASKFSGSLIQNYGYTF
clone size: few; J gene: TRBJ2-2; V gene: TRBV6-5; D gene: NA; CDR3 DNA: TGTGCCAGCAATGCAAGATCTGGGGAGCTGTTTTTT; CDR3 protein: CASNARSGELFF
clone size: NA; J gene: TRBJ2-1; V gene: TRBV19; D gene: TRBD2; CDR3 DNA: TGTGCCAGTAGTATCGAAGTAGCGGGGGGCCCGGGGATATACAATGAGCAGTTCTTC; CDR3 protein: CASSIEVAGGPGIYNEQFF
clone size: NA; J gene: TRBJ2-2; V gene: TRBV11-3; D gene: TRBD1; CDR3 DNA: TGTGCCAGCAGCTCCGACAGGGAGTCAACCACCGGGGAGCTGTTTTTT; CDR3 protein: CASSSDRESTTGELFF